This T cell receptor (beta chain) is from a study of CD8+ T cells in alopecia areata. Treatment noted: oral pan-JAK inhibitor, 5-10 mg twice daily. Trimming shortened V by 4 bases and J by 4 bases, and 13 bases separated the two germline ends. Germline CDR1 GTSNPN, CDR2 SVGIG (reference sequence). The CDR3 runs to 13 residues. RNA extraction and reverse transcription yielded cDNA as sequencing template. Profiled with immunoSEQ multiplex PCR; TCRdb holds only in-frame clones, not every one. In the table there are about 190,000 clones, 45% to 65% of which are singletons. The V gene is TRBV30, the J gene TRBJ1-1, with a possible D match to TRBD1 (5 bases). The receptor's source is a human donor with alopecia areata. Sequencing used CD4+ T cells sorted from blood, obtained at week 4, from a patient treated with tofacitinib. CDR3 bases: TGTGCCTGGAATCACGTTGGGGGCACTGAAGCTTTCTTT. Translating gives CAWNHVGGTEAFF.